These T cell receptor beta chains were read from a single sample in a study of CD8 T cells in ankylosing spondylitis. TCRdb reanalysed the 5' RACE reads using MiXCR and keeps one entry per CDR3 protein. This table has about 200,000 distinct CDR3 sequences, roughly 13% appearing once. The sample consisted of blood, either unsorted or a sorted T cell fraction (not recorded which). The receptors here all came from a male donor with ankylosing spondylitis or in good health (not recorded which). Each CDR3 is given with its conserved first and last residue. A D gene is named only where the DNA matches it firmly. A clone size is listed for some rows: how often the clone was seen (once, few, many), or a class if it is expanded.

>TRBV27|-|18|TRBD1|TRBJ2-3
CASSSSLPRGQLTDTQYF
TGTGCCAGCAGTTCATCGTTACCCCGGGGACAGCTCACAGATACGCAGTATTTT
>TRBV12-3/TRBV12-4|many|12|-|TRBJ1-1
CASSLTQFEAFF
TGTGCCAGCAGCCTAACACAGTTTGAAGCTTTCTTT
>TRBV29-1|many|13|TRBD1|TRBJ2-7
CSAEEDRGYEQYF
TGCAGCGCCGAGGAGGACAGGGGGTACGAGCAGTACTTC
>TRBV30|-|12|TRBD1|TRBJ2-3
CAWAGQGTTQYF
TGTGCCTGGGCAGGACAGGGAACGACGCAGTATTTT
>TRBV3-1|few|13|-|TRBJ2-3
CASSQDDTDTQYF
TGTGCCAGCAGCCAGGATGACACAGATACGCAGTATTTT
>TRBV4-1|-|20|-|TRBJ2-1
CASSQDDVRDAPGSYNEQFF
TGCGCCAGCAGCCAAGATGACGTCAGGGATGCCCCAGGTTCCTACAATGAGCAGTTCTTC
>TRBV27|-|15|-|TRBJ2-1
CASSWGVYSYNEQFF
TGTGCCAGCAGTTGGGGAGTTTACTCCTACAATGAGCAGTTCTTC
>TRBV7-9|few|16|TRBD2|TRBJ2-3
CASSGGLAGIPDTQYF
TGTGCCAGCAGCGGCGGACTAGCGGGAATTCCAGATACGCAGTATTTT
>TRBV19|few|15|-|TRBJ2-1
CASSIDEAGLGEQFF
TGTGCCAGTAGTATAGATGAAGCAGGGTTGGGTGAGCAGTTCTTC
>TRBV4-1|-|15|TRBD2|TRBJ2-5
CASSWSGGPPRTQYF
TGCGCCAGCAGCTGGAGCGGGGGGCCTCCCCGGACCCAGTACTTC
>TRBV4-1|few|14|-|TRBJ1-2
CASSQDSMGYGYTF
TGCGCCAGCAGCCAAGACAGCATGGGCTATGGCTACACCTTC
>TRBV20-1|-|14|-|TRBJ1-2
CSALTAATNYGYTF
TGCAGTGCGCTGACAGCCGCAACTAACTATGGCTACACCTTC
>TRBV29-1|few|17|TRBD2|TRBJ2-1
CSVDHRGLAGPYNEQFF
TGCAGCGTTGATCATAGGGGGCTAGCGGGACCCTACAATGAGCAGTTCTTC
>TRBV6-1|few|13|-|TRBJ2-7
CASSEDSLGEQYF
TGTGCCAGCAGTGAAGACAGCTTGGGGGAGCAGTACTTC
>TRBV12-3/TRBV12-4|-|14|-|TRBJ2-1
CASSPRQVYNEQFF
TGTGCCAGCAGTCCCCGCCAGGTGTACAATGAGCAGTTCTTC
>TRBV29-1|many|15|-|TRBJ2-1
CSVETWEGGYNEQFF
TGCAGCGTTGAAACGTGGGAGGGGGGGTACAATGAGCAGTTCTTC
>TRBV5-1|few|14|TRBD1|TRBJ1-1
CASSLGDSDTEAFF
TGCGCCAGCAGCTTGGGGGACAGCGACACTGAAGCTTTCTTT
>TRBV27|-|13|TRBD1|TRBJ1-4
CASGDRGLEKLFF
TGTGCCAGCGGGGACAGGGGGCTCGAAAAACTGTTTTTT
>TRBV7-9|once|14|-|TRBJ2-7
CASSPALGAYEQYF
TGTGCCAGCAGCCCCGCCCTTGGGGCCTACGAGCAGTACTTC
>TRBV20-1|-|19|TRBD2|TRBJ2-7
CSASDLGGTSGRSPYEQYF
TGCAGTGCTAGTGATCTCGGGGGGACTAGCGGGAGGAGCCCCTACGAGCAGTACTTC
>TRBV30|few|15|-|TRBJ1-2
CAWREPGTAFYGYTF
TGTGCCTGGAGAGAACCCGGGACGGCCTTCTATGGCTACACCTTC
>TRBV5-1|many|13|-|TRBJ2-7
CASSLEAGYEQYF
TGCGCCAGCAGCTTGGAAGCCGGCTACGAGCAGTACTTC
>TRBV12-3/TRBV12-4|few|16|TRBD1|TRBJ1-4
CASSGNPGQGNEKLFF
TGTGCCAGCAGTGGAAACCCGGGACAGGGGAATGAAAAACTGTTTTTT
>TRBV4-2|-|12|-|TRBJ2-7
CASSQDSREQYF
TGTGCCAGCAGCCAAGATTCCCGCGAGCAGTACTTC
>TRBV7-9|few|14|-|TRBJ1-2
CASSLDTSIFGYTF
TGTGCCAGCAGCTTAGACACATCCATCTTTGGCTACACCTTC